This is a list of T cell receptor beta chains from one sample in a study of Ad26.COV2.S vaccination and SARS-CoV-2 variants. The assay was immunoSEQ multiplex PCR, and TCRdb's table has in-frame clones only and misses some. The sample holds hundreds of thousands of clones, nearly 90% seen once. The sample was peripheral blood, taken in a trial of Ad26.COV2.S vaccine versus placebo. These TCRs come from a person aged 18 to 59 who received the Ad26.COV2.S COVID-19 vaccine or a placebo. CDR3s include the opening cysteine and the closing phenylalanine or tryptophan.

TRBJ2-1,TRBV7-2,CASTSPVHNEQFF
TRBJ1-5,TRBV5-1,CASSLRPGTDGNQPQHF
TRBJ1-5,TRBV6-4,CASSAQGDQPQHF
TRBJ2-1,TRBV9,CASSVGTGHEQFF
TRBJ2-7,TRBV6-5,CASSPPGEVEQYF
TRBJ1-1,TRBV29-1,CSLRTGYNTEAFF
TRBJ1-1,TRBV7-9,CASSPRQGRRGPEAFF
TRBJ2-5,TRBV11-3,CASSLETREGVEETQYF
TRBJ2-3,TRBV7-3,CASSSRLGDTQYF
TRBJ2-4,TRBV12-3/TRBV12-4,CASSFGRGIQYF
TRBJ1-1,TRBV27,CASSDRLNTEAFF
TRBJ2-1,TRBV4-3,CASSRDGEDEQFF
TRBJ2-7,TRBV28,CASKGASGVYEQYF
TRBJ1-2,TRBV5-1,CASSHGQVSYGYTF
TRBJ2-1,TRBV6-5,CASTPGGTYNEQFF
TRBJ2-5,TRBV7-6,CASSYTSGGGRLLGETQYF
TRBJ2-5,TRBV7-8,CASSLGPGLAFETQYF
TRBJ2-3,TRBV27,CATGRRQDYTDTQYF
TRBJ2-2,TRBV5-1,CASSLGGQVGNTGELFF
TRBJ1-6,TRBV7-9,CASSQTGGGNSPLHF
TRBJ2-7,TRBV24-1,CATSDGRDTAYF
TRBJ1-4,TRBV7-2,CASSLSGASDEKLFF
TRBJ2-4,TRBV10-1,CASSEGTPSGGAKNIQYF
TRBJ2-7,TRBV7-9,CASSPIYEQYF
TRBJ1-5,TRBV6-2/TRBV6-3,CASSSRGGNQPQHF
TRBJ2-1,TRBV21-1,CASSNRSGTYNEQFF
TRBJ1-5,TRBV28,CASSFGGNSNQPQHF
TRBJ2-7,TRBV9,CASSGGGQSVPYEQYF
TRBJ1-2,TRBV7-9,CASSLADGANYGYTF
TRBJ2-1,TRBV7-2,CASSLYGLDYNEQFF
TRBJ2-2,TRBV18,CASSPPLGAYTGELFF
TRBJ2-5,TRBV6-6,CASSPYPRGTSVETQYF
TRBJ1-4,TRBV4-3,CASSQVGTDRGNEKLFF
TRBJ1-2,TRBV28,CASSLAGYGYTF
TRBJ2-5,TRBV19,CASSTIGAETQYF
TRBJ2-2,TRBV5-1,CASSSRTGWTGELFF
TRBJ2-2,TRBV2,CASAGRANTGELFF
TRBJ2-3,TRBV4-3,CASSQVEESTQYF
TRBJ2-6,TRBV30,CAWTVSGANVLTF
TRBJ1-5,TRBV13,CASSLSYSNQPQHF
TRBJ1-1,TRBV5-1,CASSKGQPGGTEAFF
TRBJ2-7,TRBV2,CASSQGTSLYEQYF
TRBJ1-1,TRBV11-3,CASSLLGMDTEAFF
TRBJ2-3,TRBV6-5,CASSYKGVSTDTQYF
TRBJ1-2,TRBV3-1/TRBV3-2,CASSQPHYGYTF
TRBJ1-4,TRBV7-8,CASSLGFVRGVATNEKLFF
TRBJ1-5,TRBV28,CASSPLRDRGNQPQHF
TRBJ2-7,TRBV29-1,CSAGQGASGVLYEQYF
TRBJ1-3,TRBV7-2,CASSTGTAGNTIYF
TRBJ1-1,TRBV29-1,CSAFGLAPAAFF
TRBJ2-1,TRBV9,CASSSPRRSSYNEQFF
TRBJ1-5,TRBV28,CASTLAGSNQPQHF
TRBJ1-6,TRBV4-1,CASRGTALSPLHF
TRBJ2-7,TRBV28,CASKPQGHLYEQYF
TRBJ2-4,TRBV6-5,CASSYTGGASKNIQYF
TRBJ1-2,TRBV15,CATSRDVGIYGYTF
TRBJ1-1,TRBV7-8,CASSLAGVMNTEAFF
TRBJ2-3,TRBV7-6,CASSLEPAGVTDTQYF
TRBJ2-3,TRBV7-3,CASSWTSGGLGDTQYF